The 10 T cell receptor beta chains given below trace back to one sample, sequenced in a study of molecular identifiers for immune sequencing clone quantification. TCRdb itself ran the PCR reads through MiXCR, one entry per CDR3 protein. The sample holds fewer than 350,000 distinct CDR3 sequences, about 21% seen once. What was sequenced was naive CD8+ T cells from blood, with Jurkat cell RNA spiked in. Subset noted: FACS-sorted CD8+CD4-CCR7+CD45RA+ naive T cells. Receptors were obtained from a human donor in good health. Some libraries in this study had Jurkat cell RNA spiked in.

Ten or more counts support this clonotype. The chain carries TRBV24-1 and TRBJ1-1; 7 nucleotides line up with TRBD1. Per germline, CDR1 KGHDR and CDR2 SFDVKD. CDR3 length equals 13 residues. Trimming at V came to 7 bases and at J to 4 bases, leaving 5 bases not matched to a gene. CDR3 amino acids: CATRTGLSTEAFF. The CDR3 bases are TGTGCCACCAGGACAGGGCTTTCCACTGAAGCTTTCTTT.

This clonotype was detected ten times or more. The rearrangement joins TRBV7-6 to TRBJ1-4; D is perhaps TRBD1 (5 bases). The CDR3 is 17 amino acids. The germline V gene has CDR1 SGHVS and CDR2 FNYEAQ. Trimming left V 5 bases short and J 0 bases short, with 16 bases between. CDR3 nucleotide sequence: TGTGCCAGCAGCCAAACTAGGGGTTTGACAACTAATGAAAAACTGTTTTTT. Its translation: CASSQTRGLTTNEKLFF.

Many counts were recorded for this clonotype. The chain has TRBV4-1 and TRBJ1-1; D is unclear. CDR1 is MGHRA, CDR2 YSYEKL, per germline. The CDR3 totals 15 residues. Deletions cut 5 bases from V and 3 bases from J, with 16 bases between. The CDR3 DNA reads TGCGCCAGCAGCTGGGAGAAGGATGCGGACACTGAAGCTTTCTTT. Translating gives CASSWEKDADTEAFF.

This chain uses TRBV28 with TRBJ1-2; D ambiguous. V was cut by 4 bases and J by 0 bases, with 15 bases left in between. In germline, CDR1 is MDHEN, CDR2 SYDVKM. The CDR3 has 16 amino acids. Written as DNA, the CDR3 is TGTGCCAGCAGTTCACTACCGGACGGCTCTAACTATGGCTACACCTTC. As protein: CASSSLPDGSNYGYTF.

This clonotype was seen a few times. The chain couples TRBV2 to TRBJ2-7; 7 positions agree with TRBD1. The V gene's germline CDR1 is SNHLY and CDR2 FYNNEI. V was pared by 4 bases and J by 6 bases, with 12 bases of the junction left unmatched. CDR3 length equals 15 residues. In nucleotides, the CDR3 is TGTGCCAGCAGTGCCTCACAGGGGCGCCCGGTCGAGCAGTACTTC. Translating gives CASSASQGRPVEQYF. The full variable domain, rest sourced from reference TRBV2 and TRBJ2-7, is EPEVTQTPSHQVTQMGQEVILRCVPISNHLYFYWYRQILGQKVEFLVSFYNNEISEKSEIFDDQFSVERPDGSNFTLKIRSTKLEDSAMYFCASSASQGRPVEQYFGPGTRLTVT.

This clonotype has a count of ten or more. The chain uses TRBV5-6 and TRBJ2-1; 8 nucleotides line up with TRBD1. This CDR3 spans 14 amino acids. Germline-derived CDR1 and CDR2 are SGHDT and YYEEEE. Trimming removed 3 bases from V and 4 bases from J; junction bases left unmatched: 3. CDR3 sequence (DNA): TGTGCCAGCAGCTGGGGGGACAGGTACAATGAGCAGTTCTTC. Its protein product is CASSWGDRYNEQFF.

V gene TRBV6-2 or TRBV6-3 combines with J gene TRBJ1-5, with 10 positions matching TRBD1. The V gene's germline CDR1 is MNHEY and CDR2 SVGEGT. This CDR3 contains 16 residues. V was clipped by 2 bases and J by 6 bases; unmatched bases: 7. CDR3 region: CASSYETGGAGQPQHF. CDR3 in DNA: TGTGCCAGCAGTTACGAGACAGGGGGCGCGGGTCAGCCCCAGCATTTT.

This clonotype was detected ten times or more. The chain employs TRBV28 and TRBJ2-3, with D perhaps matching TRBD1 (5 bases). Germline CDR1 reads MDHEN; CDR2 reads SYDVKM. Trimming cost V 2 bases and J 4 bases, with 13 bases left between them. The CDR3 length is 15 residues. Written as DNA, the CDR3 is TGTGCCAGCAGTTTAGTTGACAGCCGGGCAGATACGCAGTATTTT. Its translation is CASSLVDSRADTQYF.

This clonotype has at least ten counts. The chain recombines TRBV21-1 with TRBJ2-3; the table's D call TRBD2 went unverified against the DNA. TRBV21-1 is a documented pseudogene. The CDR3 spans 18 residues. The CDR3 protein is CASSKGGGLGGATDTQYF. The CDR3 DNA follows: TGTGCCAGCAGCAAAGGCGGAGGTTTAGGCGGAGCCACAGATACGCAGTATTTT.

As to this clonotype: A much bigger clone sits one base away, suggesting this may be a read error. This rearrangement joins TRBV4-3 to TRBJ2-3; weak D call: TRBD2 (5 bases). CDR1 is LGHNA and CDR2 is YSLEER in the germline V gene. The CDR3 is 14 residues long. For the CDR3, the DNA is TGCGCCAGCAGCAGGGTTTATGGAGCGGATACGCGGTATTTT. Its translation is CASSRVYGADTRYF.